This T cell receptor (beta chain) was identified during a study of OX40 agonist ivuxolimab in advanced cancers. General study results and limits: The authors also found low normalized T-cell clonal expansion in some nonresponders.

Sequencing used immunoSEQ multiplex PCR; TCRdb keeps in-frame clones, though not all of them. Among about 70,000 clones listed, approximately 86% were seen once. The CDR3 contains 17 residues. Between the trimmed V and J ends, which lost 1 base and 3 bases, there was a span of 19 bases. From germline, CDR1 is SGHTA and CDR2 FQGNSA. On this clone itself: What it recognizes is unknown.

The chain couples TRBV7-2 to TRBJ2-7; D might be TRBD1 (7 bases). The material was CD4+ or CD8+ T cells sorted from blood, obtained in a trial of the OX40 agonist ivuxolimab. The clonotype was recovered from an adult with an advanced solid tumor such as melanoma, head and neck, liver or kidney cancer. The chain's CDR3 is CASSLVGGQFLSYEQYF. In DNA form, the CDR3 reads TGTGCCAGCAGCTTAGTCGGGGGACAGTTTTTAAGCTACGAGCAGTACTTC.